This note documents a single T cell receptor (beta chain) sequence. Its antigen is not known. Each PCR replicate from the sorted subsets contained roughly 210 ng DNA, which is some 31,000 T cell genomes. Sequencing used immunoSEQ multiplex PCR; TCRdb keeps in-frame clones, though not all of them. The sample has around 1,900,000 clones; about 94% are singletons. The record originates from a study of shared clonotypes between healthy human individuals. Study summary: Aged 18 to 49, the donors were two women and three men. Study-wide findings and caveats: Incomplete sequencing of sorted subsets was indicated by rarefaction despite large depth.

The germline gives CDR1 LNHNV, CDR2 YYDKDF (reference sequence). The CDR3 runs to 16 residues. V was cut by 4 bases and J by 4 bases, with 17 bases left in between. CD45RO-negative, CCR7-positively selected cells formed the naive CD8 fraction, excluding terminally differentiated effector memory CD45RA+ cells. Every contributor of samples was a Caucasian grown-up residing in Nashville, Tennessee. This clonotype was obtained from a man younger than 35 in good health. Some clones in this sample may be carry-over from other donors' samples. The chain carries TRBV15 and TRBJ2-4; tentative D call: TRBD2 (6 bases). The sequenced material came from naive CD8+ T cells from PBMCs. CDR3 sequence: CATSTLGSSVKNIQYF. CDR3 DNA: TGTGCCACCAGCACCCTGGGGTCTAGCGTGAAAAACATTCAGTACTTC.